A single sample is the source of the 18 T cell receptor beta chains below, sequenced in a study of a mutant IDH1 vaccine in newly diagnosed glioma. Time point given: week 35, safety follow-up. Each dose of the vaccine consisted of 300 ug of mutant IDH1 20-mer peptide, with topical imiquimod. These receptors have no known antigen. The protocol was immunoSEQ multiplex PCR, while the TCRdb copy is restricted to in-frame clones and leaves out a portion. The sample lists under 50,000 clones, around 89% seen once, with more than 5.5% in the top ten. The sample was PBMCs, taken from a glioma patient whose treatment included an IDH1 peptide vaccine. Receptor source: a woman aged 40 to 55 with glioma.

The chain joins TRBV4-3 to TRBJ1-6; D is undetermined. CDR3 length: 13 amino acids. Between the trimmed V and J ends, which lost 6 bases and 6 bases, there was a span of 9 bases. Germline V lookup: CDR1 LGHNA, CDR2 YSLEER. CDR3 bases: TGCGCCAGCAGAGCCAATGGTAATTCACCCCTCCACTTT. It yields the protein CASRANGNSPLHF.

V usage is TRBV7-9 and J usage is TRBJ2-3, with TRBD2 identical over 10 bases. This CDR3 spans 15 amino acids. Losses at the gene ends were 5 bases for V and 2 bases for J; bases not matched to a gene: 4. Germline assignment: CDR1 SEHNR and CDR2 FQNEAQ (reference sequence). CDR3: CASSISGGLTDTQYF. CDR3 DNA: TGTGCCAGCAGCATTAGCGGGGGGCTCACAGATACGCAGTATTTT.

This chain connects TRBV28 to TRBJ1-2; D gene unclear. The CDR3 is 13 residues long. From germline, CDR1 is MDHEN and CDR2 SYDVKM. Trimming removed 3 bases at V and 4 bases at J, with 9 bases between. CDR3 nucleotides: TGTGCCAGCAGTTTGGCGATTTCCTATGGCTACACCTTC. This sequence encodes CASSLAISYGYTF.

The chain employs TRBV6-1 and TRBJ1-5, with no clear D. This CDR3 is 17 amino acids long. The germline CDR1 and CDR2 sequences are MNHNS and SASEGT. Trimming took 2 bases from V and 3 from J, leaving 17 bases between them. The CDR3 DNA reads as TGTGCCAGCAGTGAAAATTTGGCCCGGACTTCCAATCAGCCCCAGCATTTT. Translating it yields CASSENLARTSNQPQHF.

This clone was counted only a few times. V and J are TRBV6-5 and TRBJ1-1; TRBD1 might be the D (6 bases). CDR3 length: 14 amino acids. The ends were cut back, 6 bases at V and 3 bases at J, with 14 bases in the middle. CDR1 MNHEY and CDR2 SVGAGI come from the germline V gene. This CDR3 is CASSRTDGDTEAFF. In DNA, the CDR3 is TGTGCCAGCAGCCGGACAGATGGGGACACTGAAGCTTTCTTT.

The V gene is TRBV5-1, the J gene TRBJ2-7, with D tentatively TRBD2 (7 bases). V lost 3 bases and J 0 bases, leaving 16 bases between the germline ends. The CDR3 totals 16 residues. Germline assignment: CDR1 SGHRS and CDR2 YFSETQ. CDR3 residues: CASSSEQGGSSYEQYF. CDR3 DNA: TGCGCCAGCAGCTCGGAACAGGGCGGGAGCTCCTACGAGCAGTACTTC.

CDR3 in amino acids: CASGSSSDRGHGGELFF. The DNA for the CDR3 is TGTGCTAGTGGTTCGAGCTCGGACAGGGGGCATGGCGGGGAGCTGTTTTTT. This chain links TRBV12-5 with TRBJ2-2; 11 nucleotides align to TRBD1. Trimming removed 4 bases from V and 7 bases from J; junction bases left unmatched: 11. Germline V gene data show CDR1 as LGHNT and CDR2 as FRNRAP. The CDR3 is made up of 17 amino acids.

This chain uses TRBV7-9 with TRBJ1-1; D gene unclear. CDR3 length: 13 residues. The ends were cut back, 0 bases at V and 4 bases at J, with 6 bases in the middle. Germline V gene lookup returns CDR1 SEHNR and CDR2 FQNEAQ (reference sequence). CDR3 nucleotide sequence: TGTGCCAGCAGCTTAGCCCTGGGCACTGAAGCTTTCTTT. Protein sequence: CASSLALGTEAFF.

The gene calls are TRBV4-2 and TRBJ2-2; the D call may be TRBD1 or TRBD2 (5 bases each). The CDR3 has 14 residues. Germline CDR1 and CDR2: LGHNA and YNFKEQ. V was pared by 4 bases and J by 7 bases, with 13 bases between. CDR3 amino acids: CASSLPGAGGELFF. CDR3 coding DNA: TGTGCCAGCAGCCTCCCCGGGGCTGGCGGGGAGCTGTTTTTT.

In its sample, this clone was seen a few times. The chain couples TRBV2 to TRBJ2-3, with D maybe TRBD2 (6 bases). The CDR3 sequence is 15 residues long. Trimming pared 5 bases from V and 7 bases from J, leaving 19 bases between. CDR1 and CDR2 from the germline V gene are SNHLY and FYNNEI. The CDR3 sequence is CASSRGGVGINTQYF. The CDR3 DNA is TGTGCCAGCAGTCGCGGCGGGGTCGGAATAAATACGCAGTATTTT. Full variable domain (outside the CDR3, taken from reference TRBV2 and TRBJ2-3): EPEVTQTPSHQVTQMGQEVILRCVPISNHLYFYWYRQILGQKVEFLVSFYNNEISEKSEIFDDQFSVERPDGSNFTLKIRSTKLEDSAMYFCASSRGGVGINTQYFGPGTRLTVL.

The chain carries TRBV20-1 and TRBJ2-7; D may be TRBD1 or TRBD2 (5 bases each). The V gene lost 3 bases and the J gene lost 2 bases, with 5 bases spanning the gap. CDR1 DFQATT and CDR2 SNEGSKA come from the germline V gene (reference sequence). The CDR3 is made up of 11 amino acids. The CDR3 loop reads CSARGAYEQYF. CDR3 nucleotides: TGCAGTGCTAGGGGGGCCTACGAGCAGTACTTC.

This clone was counted between two and nine times. The chain joins TRBV2 to TRBJ1-4; D is ambiguous. Germline V gene lookup returns CDR1 SNHLY and CDR2 FYNNEI. V was clipped by 1 base and J by 11 bases, with 11 bases between them. The CDR3 has 13 residues. CDR3 nucleotide sequence: TGTGCCAGCAGTGAAGAAGTTGGTTGGAAACTGTTTTTT. Amino acid sequence: CASSEEVGWKLFF.

This clone was observed a handful of times. The V call is TRBV6-6, the J call TRBJ1-5; 7 bases align to TRBD1. The length of the CDR3 is 14 residues. The V gene end was trimmed by 6 bases and the J gene end by 2 bases; junction bases not matched to a gene: 4. Germline CDR1 reads MNHNY; CDR2 reads SVGAGI (reference sequence). The CDR3 region is CASSDRVGNQPQHF. For the CDR3, the DNA is TGTGCCAGCAGCGACAGGGTCGGCAATCAGCCCCAGCATTTT.

The sample holds one count of this clone. The CDR3 DNA follows: TGCGCCAGCAGCTCAACAGGGGGCTACGAGCAGTACTTC. Encoded protein: CASSSTGGYEQYF. This chain connects TRBV5-1 to TRBJ2-7; 8 positions agree with TRBD1. The germline V gene encodes CDR1 SGHRS and CDR2 YFSETQ. This CDR3 is 13 amino acids long. The J segment lost 3 bases and the V segment lost 3 bases, leaving 2 bases of the junction unmatched. The whole variable domain, remainder taken from reference TRBV5-1 and TRBJ2-7, is KAGVTQTPRYLIKTRGQQVTLSCSPISGHRSVSWYQQTPGQGLQFLFEYFSETQRNKGNFPGRFSGRQFSNSRSEMNVSTLELGDSALYLCASSSTGGYEQYFGPGTRLTVT.

This clone was detected only once. The chain uses TRBV9 and TRBJ2-7; 8 nucleotides match TRBD2. The CDR3 length is 14 residues. CDR1 and CDR2 from the germline V gene are SGDLS and YYNGEE. With 3 bases clipped from V and 1 base from J, the junction kept 3 bases outside the gene matches. CDR3: CASSAGGISYEQYF. DNA of the CDR3: TGTGCCAGCAGCGCGGGGGGGATTTCCTACGAGCAGTACTTC.

This clone came up once. The gene calls are TRBV19 and TRBJ1-1, with D perhaps matching TRBD1 (5 bases). Germline CDR1 LNHDA, CDR2 SQIVND (reference sequence). V was shortened by 5 bases and J by 1 base, with 8 bases between the two germline ends. The CDR3 consists of 13 residues. Here the CDR3 reads CASSLGPNTEAFF. The CDR3 DNA sequence: TGTGCCAGTAGTTTGGGACCGAACACTGAAGCTTTCTTT.

This chain joins TRBV6-5 and TRBJ1-2; no definite D call. Between the trimmed V and J ends, which lost 0 bases and 4 bases, there was a span of 12 bases. This CDR3 region has 15 residues. Germline V gene data show CDR1 as MNHEY and CDR2 as SVGAGI. Here the CDR3 reads CASSYSWRSSYGYTF. As DNA, the CDR3 is TGTGCCAGCAGTTACTCTTGGAGAAGTTCCTATGGCTACACCTTC.

The chain is built from TRBV15 and TRBJ2-7, with TRBD1 identical over 7 bases. CDR3 size: 17 residues. J was trimmed by 3 bases and V by 0 bases; bases with no gene match: 11. CDR1 and CDR2 (germline): LNHNV, YYDKDF (reference sequence). CDR3 coding DNA: TGTGCCACCAGCAGAGATGAGACAGGGTCGGCGGGCTACGAGCAGTACTTC. Translated: CATSRDETGSAGYEQYF. The variable domain in full, completed from reference TRBV15 and TRBJ2-7, reads DAMVIQNPRYQVTQFGKPVTLSCSQTLNHNVMYWYQQKSSQAPKLLFHYYDKDFNNEADTPDNFQSRRPNTSFCFLDIRSPGLGDTAMYLCATSRDETGSAGYEQYFGPGTRLTVT.